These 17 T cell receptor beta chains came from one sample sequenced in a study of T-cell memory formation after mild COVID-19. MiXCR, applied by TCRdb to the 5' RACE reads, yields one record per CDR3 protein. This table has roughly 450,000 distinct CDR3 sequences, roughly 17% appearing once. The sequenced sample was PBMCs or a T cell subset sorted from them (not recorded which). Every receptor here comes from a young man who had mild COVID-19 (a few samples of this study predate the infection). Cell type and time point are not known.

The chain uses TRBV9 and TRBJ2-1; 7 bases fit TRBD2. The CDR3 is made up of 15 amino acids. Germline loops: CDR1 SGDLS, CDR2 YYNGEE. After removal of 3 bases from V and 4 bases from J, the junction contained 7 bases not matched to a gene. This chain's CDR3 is CASSEASGVYNEQFF. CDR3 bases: TGTGCCAGCAGCGAGGCGAGCGGGGTGTACAATGAGCAGTTCTTC.

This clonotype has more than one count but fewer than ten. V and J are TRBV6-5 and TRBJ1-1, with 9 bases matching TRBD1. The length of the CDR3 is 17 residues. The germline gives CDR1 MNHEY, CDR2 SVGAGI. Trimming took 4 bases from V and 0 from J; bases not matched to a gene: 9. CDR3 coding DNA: TGTGCCAGCAGTTGGGACAGGGCAACAGACATGAACACTGAAGCTTTCTTT. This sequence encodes CASSWDRATDMNTEAFF.

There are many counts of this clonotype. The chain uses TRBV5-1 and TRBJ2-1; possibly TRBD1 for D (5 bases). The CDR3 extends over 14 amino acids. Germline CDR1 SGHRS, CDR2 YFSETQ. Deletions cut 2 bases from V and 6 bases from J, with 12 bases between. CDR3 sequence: CASSFASGLNEQFF. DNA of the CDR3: TGCGCCAGCAGCTTTGCGTCAGGGCTCAATGAGCAGTTCTTC.

CDR3 DNA: TGCGCCAGCAGCCAAGATTTTGCACAGGACTACAATGAGCAGTTCTTC. Residues: CASSQDFAQDYNEQFF. The genes are TRBV4-1 and TRBJ2-1; D is perhaps TRBD1 (5 bases). Germline CDR1 is MGHRA and CDR2 is YSYEKL. This CDR3 contains 16 residues. Trimming removed 0 bases from V and 3 bases from J, with 12 bases in between.

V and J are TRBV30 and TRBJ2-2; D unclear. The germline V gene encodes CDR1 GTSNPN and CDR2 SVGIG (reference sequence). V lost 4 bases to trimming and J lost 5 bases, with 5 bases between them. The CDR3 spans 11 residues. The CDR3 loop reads CAWTVTGELFF. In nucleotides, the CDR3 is TGTGCCTGGACAGTAACCGGGGAGCTGTTTTTT.

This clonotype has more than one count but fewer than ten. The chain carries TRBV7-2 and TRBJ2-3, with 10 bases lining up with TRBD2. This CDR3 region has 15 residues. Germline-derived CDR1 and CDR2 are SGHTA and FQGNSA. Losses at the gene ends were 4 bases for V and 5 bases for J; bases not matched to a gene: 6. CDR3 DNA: TGTGCCAGCAGCTGGACTAGCGGAAGGATAGATACGCAGTATTTT. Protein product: CASSWTSGRIDTQYF.

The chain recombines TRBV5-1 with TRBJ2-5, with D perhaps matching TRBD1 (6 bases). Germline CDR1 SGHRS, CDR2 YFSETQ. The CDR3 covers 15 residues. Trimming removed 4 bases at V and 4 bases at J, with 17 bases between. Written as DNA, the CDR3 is TGCGCCAGCAGCGCCACAGGGATCTTCGGAGAGACCCAGTACTTC. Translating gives CASSATGIFGETQYF.

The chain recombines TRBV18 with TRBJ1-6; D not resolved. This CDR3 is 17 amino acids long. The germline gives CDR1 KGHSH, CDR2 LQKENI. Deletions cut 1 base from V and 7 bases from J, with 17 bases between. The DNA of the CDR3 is TGTGCCAGCTCACCACATGCACCGTCGGATCCGAATTCACCCCTCCACTTT. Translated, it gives CASSPHAPSDPNSPLHF.

The CDR3 region is CASRGDGGLNQPQHF. As DNA, the CDR3 is TGTGCCAGCAGGGGTGACGGGGGGCTGAATCAGCCCCAGCATTTT. This chain joins TRBV28 and TRBJ1-5; tentative D call: TRBD1 (6 bases). The CDR3 has 15 residues. The germline V and J ends were trimmed by 6 bases and 4 bases, with 16 bases remaining between them. The germline V gene has CDR1 MDHEN and CDR2 SYDVKM.

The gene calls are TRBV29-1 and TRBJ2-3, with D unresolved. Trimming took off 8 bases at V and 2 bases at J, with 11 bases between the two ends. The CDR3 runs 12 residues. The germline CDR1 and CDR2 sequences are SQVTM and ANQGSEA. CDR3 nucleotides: TGCAGCTATCAACAAATCACAGATACGCAGTATTTT. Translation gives CSYQQITDTQYF.

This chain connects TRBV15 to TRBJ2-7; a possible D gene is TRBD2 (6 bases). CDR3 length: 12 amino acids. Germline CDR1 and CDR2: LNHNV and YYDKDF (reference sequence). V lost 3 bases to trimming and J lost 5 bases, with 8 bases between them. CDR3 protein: CATSRDYDEQYV. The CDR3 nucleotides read TGTGCCACCAGCAGGGACTACGACGAGCAGTACGTC.

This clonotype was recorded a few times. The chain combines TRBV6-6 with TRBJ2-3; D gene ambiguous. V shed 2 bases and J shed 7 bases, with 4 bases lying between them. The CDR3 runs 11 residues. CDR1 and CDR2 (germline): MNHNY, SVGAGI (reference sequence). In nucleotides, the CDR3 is TGTGCCAGCAGTTACAGCCATACGCAGTATTTT. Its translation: CASSYSHTQYF.

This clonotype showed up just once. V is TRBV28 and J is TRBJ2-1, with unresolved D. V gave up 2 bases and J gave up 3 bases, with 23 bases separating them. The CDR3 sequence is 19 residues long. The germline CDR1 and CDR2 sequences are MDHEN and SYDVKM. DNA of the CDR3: TGTGCCAGCAGTTTAGCCCCCCGGAAGTTGGCTTACCGCTACAATGAGCAGTTCTTC. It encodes CASSLAPRKLAYRYNEQFF.

In DNA form, the CDR3 reads TGTGCCAGCAGTTTTAGGGGCCGACCCGATCGGACGTACGAGCAGTACTTC. Protein: CASSFRGRPDRTYEQYF. V is TRBV12-3 or TRBV12-4 and J is TRBJ2-7, with TRBD1 as a possible D gene (5 bases). The CDR3 runs 17 residues. V lost 3 bases and J lost 4, with 22 bases in between.

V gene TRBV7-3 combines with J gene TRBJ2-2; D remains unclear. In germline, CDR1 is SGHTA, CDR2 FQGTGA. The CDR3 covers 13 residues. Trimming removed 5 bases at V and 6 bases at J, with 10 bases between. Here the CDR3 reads CASSRPHSGELFF. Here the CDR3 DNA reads TGTGCCAGCAGCCGACCCCATTCCGGGGAGCTGTTTTTT.

The CDR3 DNA follows: TGTGCCAGCAGGCCGGGACAGGGGCCCTACGAGCAGTACTTC. Translation gives CASRPGQGPYEQYF. The chain is built from TRBV2 and TRBJ2-7, with 10 bases identical to TRBD1. The length of the CDR3 is 14 residues. Germline assignment: CDR1 SNHLY and CDR2 FYNNEI. V lost 6 bases to trimming and J lost 2 bases; unmatched junction nucleotides: 4.

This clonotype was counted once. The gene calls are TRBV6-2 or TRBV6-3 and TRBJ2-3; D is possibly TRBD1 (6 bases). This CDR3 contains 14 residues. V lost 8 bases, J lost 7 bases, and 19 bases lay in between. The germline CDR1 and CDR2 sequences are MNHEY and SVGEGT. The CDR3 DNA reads TGTGCCAGCTTGGACACAGGGTGGAGAAATACGCAGTATTTT. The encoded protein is CASLDTGWRNTQYF.